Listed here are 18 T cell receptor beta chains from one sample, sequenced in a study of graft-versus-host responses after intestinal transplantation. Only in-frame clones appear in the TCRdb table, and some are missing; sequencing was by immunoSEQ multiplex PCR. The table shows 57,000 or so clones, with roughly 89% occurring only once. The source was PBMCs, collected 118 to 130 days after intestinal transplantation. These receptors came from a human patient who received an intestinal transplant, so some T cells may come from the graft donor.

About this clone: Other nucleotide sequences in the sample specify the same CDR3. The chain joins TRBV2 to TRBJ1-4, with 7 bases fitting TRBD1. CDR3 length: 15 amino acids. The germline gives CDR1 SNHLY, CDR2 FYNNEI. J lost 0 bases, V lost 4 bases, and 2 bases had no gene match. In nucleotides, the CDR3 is TGTGCCAGCAGTGCCACAGGGGCAACTAATGAAAAACTGTTTTTT. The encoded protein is CASSATGATNEKLFF.

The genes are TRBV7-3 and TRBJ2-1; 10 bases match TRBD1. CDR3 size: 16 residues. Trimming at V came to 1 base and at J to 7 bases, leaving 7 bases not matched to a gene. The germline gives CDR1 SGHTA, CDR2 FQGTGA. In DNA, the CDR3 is TGTGCCAGCAGCTTAATGACAGGGGGCGCAAGAAATGAGCAGTTCTTC. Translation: CASSLMTGGARNEQFF.

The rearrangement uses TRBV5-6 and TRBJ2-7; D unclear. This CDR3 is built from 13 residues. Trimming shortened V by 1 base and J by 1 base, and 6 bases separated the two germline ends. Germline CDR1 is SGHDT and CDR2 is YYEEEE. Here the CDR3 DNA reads TGTGCCAGCAGCTTGCGTCTGTCCTACGAGCAGTACTTC. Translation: CASSLRLSYEQYF. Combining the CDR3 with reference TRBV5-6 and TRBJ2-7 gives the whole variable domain DAGVTQSPTHLIKTRGQQVTLRCSPKSGHDTVSWYQQALGQGPQFIFQYYEEEERQRGNFPDRFSGHQFPNYSSELNVNALLLGDSALYLCASSLRLSYEQYFGPGTRLTVT.

The CDR3 region is CSVERLATGELFF. CDR3 bases: TGCAGCGTTGAGAGGCTTGCAACCGGGGAGCTGTTTTTT. The chain combines TRBV29-1 with TRBJ2-2; no reliable D call. Germline CDR1 is SQVTM and CDR2 is ANQGSEA. V was trimmed by 3 bases and J by 5 bases, leaving 10 bases between them. The CDR3 contains 13 residues.

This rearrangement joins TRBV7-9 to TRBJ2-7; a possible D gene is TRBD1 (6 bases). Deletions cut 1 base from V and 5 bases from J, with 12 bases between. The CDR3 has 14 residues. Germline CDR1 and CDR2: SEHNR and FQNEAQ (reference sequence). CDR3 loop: CASSLVVRGDEQYF. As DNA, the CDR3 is TGTGCCAGCAGCTTAGTCGTCAGGGGAGACGAGCAGTACTTC.

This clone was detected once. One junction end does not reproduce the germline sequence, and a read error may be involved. This CDR3 is CASSQGGAVLVF. The CDR3 DNA reads TGTGCCAGCAGCCAAGGTGGGGCCGTGCTGGTCTTC. The chain has TRBV14 and TRBJ2-1; possible D gene TRBD1, 5 bases. Germline V gene sequence: CDR1 SGHDN, CDR2 FVKESK. The CDR3 is made up of 12 amino acids.

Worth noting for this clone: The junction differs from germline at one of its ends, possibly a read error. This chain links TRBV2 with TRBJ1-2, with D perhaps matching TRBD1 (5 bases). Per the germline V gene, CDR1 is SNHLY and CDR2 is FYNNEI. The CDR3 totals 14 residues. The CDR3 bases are TGTGCCAGCAGAGAAGAGACAGCCAACTATGGCTACACCTTC. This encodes CASREETANYGYTF.

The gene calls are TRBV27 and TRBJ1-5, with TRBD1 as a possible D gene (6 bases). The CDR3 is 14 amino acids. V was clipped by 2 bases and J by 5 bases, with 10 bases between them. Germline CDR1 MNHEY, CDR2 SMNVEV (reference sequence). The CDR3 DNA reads TGTGCCAGCAGTTTAGGCAGGGGACATCAGCCCCAGCATTTT. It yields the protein CASSLGRGHQPQHF.

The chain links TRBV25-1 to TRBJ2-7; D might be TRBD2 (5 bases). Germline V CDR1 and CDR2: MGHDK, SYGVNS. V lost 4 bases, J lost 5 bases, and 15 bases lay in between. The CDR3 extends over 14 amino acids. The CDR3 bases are TGTGCCAGCAGTGTAGAGGGTCTACTAGACGAGCAGTACTTC. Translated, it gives CASSVEGLLDEQYF.

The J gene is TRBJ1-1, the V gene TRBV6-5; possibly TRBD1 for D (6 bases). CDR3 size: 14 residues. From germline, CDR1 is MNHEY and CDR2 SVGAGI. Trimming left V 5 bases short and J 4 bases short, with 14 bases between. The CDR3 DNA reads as TGTGCCAGCAGTCCACAGGGAGGTAGCACTGAAGCTTTCTTT. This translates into CASSPQGGSTEAFF.

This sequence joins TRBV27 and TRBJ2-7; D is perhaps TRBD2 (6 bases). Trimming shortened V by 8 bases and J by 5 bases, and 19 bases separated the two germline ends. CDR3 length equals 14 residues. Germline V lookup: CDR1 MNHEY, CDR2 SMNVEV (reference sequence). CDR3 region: CASGSGGRPNEQYF. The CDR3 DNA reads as TGTGCCAGCGGTTCCGGGGGTAGGCCCAACGAGCAGTACTTC.

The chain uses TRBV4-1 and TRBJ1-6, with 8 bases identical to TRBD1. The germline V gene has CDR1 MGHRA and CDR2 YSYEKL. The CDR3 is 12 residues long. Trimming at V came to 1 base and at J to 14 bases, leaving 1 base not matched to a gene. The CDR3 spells CASSQADRALHF. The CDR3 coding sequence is TGCGCCAGCAGCCAAGCGGACAGGGCCCTCCACTTT.

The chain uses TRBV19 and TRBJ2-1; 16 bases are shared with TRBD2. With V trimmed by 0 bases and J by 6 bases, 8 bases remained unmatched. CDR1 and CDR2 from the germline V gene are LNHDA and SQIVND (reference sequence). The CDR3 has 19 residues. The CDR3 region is CASSIEAGLAGGPFNEQFF. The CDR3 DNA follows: TGTGCCAGTAGTATAGAGGCGGGACTAGCGGGGGGGCCGTTCAATGAGCAGTTCTTC.

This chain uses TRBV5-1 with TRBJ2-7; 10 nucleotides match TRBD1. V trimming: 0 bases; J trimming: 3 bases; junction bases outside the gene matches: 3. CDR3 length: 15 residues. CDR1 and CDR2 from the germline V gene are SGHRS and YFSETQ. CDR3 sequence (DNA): TGCGCCAGCAGCTTGGAGGGACAGGGGCACTACGAGCAGTACTTC. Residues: CASSLEGQGHYEQYF.

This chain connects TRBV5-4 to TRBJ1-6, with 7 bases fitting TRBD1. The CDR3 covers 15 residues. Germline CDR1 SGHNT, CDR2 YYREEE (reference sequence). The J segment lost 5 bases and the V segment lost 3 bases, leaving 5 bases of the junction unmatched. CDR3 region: CASSSAGTDNSPLHF. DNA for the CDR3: TGTGCCAGCAGCTCAGCCGGGACAGATAATTCACCCCTCCACTTT.

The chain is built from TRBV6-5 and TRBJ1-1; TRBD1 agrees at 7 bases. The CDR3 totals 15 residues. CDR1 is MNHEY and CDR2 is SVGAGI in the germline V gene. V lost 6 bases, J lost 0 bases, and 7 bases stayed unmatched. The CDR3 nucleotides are TGTGCCAGCAGAATGGGACAGTTCATGAACACTGAAGCTTTCTTT. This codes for CASRMGQFMNTEAFF.

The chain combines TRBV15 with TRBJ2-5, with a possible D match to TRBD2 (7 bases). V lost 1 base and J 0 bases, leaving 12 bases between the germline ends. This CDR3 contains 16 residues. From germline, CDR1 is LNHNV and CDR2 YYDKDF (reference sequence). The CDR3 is CATSRGKGGYQETQYF. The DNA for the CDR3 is TGTGCCACCAGCAGAGGGAAGGGGGGGTACCAAGAGACCCAGTACTTC.

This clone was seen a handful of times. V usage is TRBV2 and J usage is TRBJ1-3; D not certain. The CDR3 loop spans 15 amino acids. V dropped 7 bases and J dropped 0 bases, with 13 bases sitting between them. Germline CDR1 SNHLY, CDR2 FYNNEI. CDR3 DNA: TGTGCCAGCACTACAGAACGGCACTCTGGAAACACCATATATTTT. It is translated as CASTTERHSGNTIYF.